This TCR beta chain stems from a study of blood T cells in healthy people across ages. A J-beta primer mix and a sample-barcoded 5' primer were used in a second PCR of about 7 to 12 cycles. All samples yielded 3 million or more CDR3-containing paired-end reads. In TCRdb, the 5' RACE reads were re-called with MiXCR into one record per CDR3 protein. The sample shows about 680,000 distinct CDR3 sequences, approximately 49% of them seen only once. PBMCs were isolated at a quantity of at least 7 million per sample. This clonotype was detected once. The antigen is not known. General observations from the study: Observed TCR beta diversity per million T cells went down as age went up. This fall followed a roughly linear course with age. Estimates of total diversity, which came from one million sequenced T cells, were considered to be underestimates.

The TCR sequence derives from a woman in her sixties or seventies in good health. Sample: blood.

For the CDR3, the DNA is TGTGCCAGCAGCCAAGACCCGGGACTAGCGGGAAGAGGCTCCTACGAGCAGTACTTC. Translated: CASSQDPGLAGRGSYEQYF. V usage is TRBV14 and J usage is TRBJ2-7, with 13 bases lining up with TRBD2. This CDR3 has 19 residues. The V gene end was trimmed by 0 bases and the J gene end by 0 bases; junction bases not matched to a gene: 8. From germline, CDR1 is SGHDN and CDR2 FVKESK.